This TCR beta chain was retrieved from a study of T cell changes during pregnancy in multiple sclerosis. Measured with immunoSEQ multiplex PCR; TCRdb has only the in-frame clones, and not every one. This table has under 50,000 clones, around 90% appearing once. This clone occurred a few times. V was shortened by 0 bases and J by 1 base, with 10 bases between the two germline ends. This CDR3 has 15 residues. The germline V gene has CDR1 SGHTS and CDR2 YDEGEE. This chain uses TRBV5-8 with TRBJ1-1, with D unclear. This sample comprised CD8+ T cells from peripheral blood mononuclear cells, obtained in the second trimester of pregnancy. The receptor was derived from a female donor with multiple sclerosis, enrolled in a pregnancy study. CDR3 sequence reads: CASSLEEGTNTEAFF. For the CDR3, the DNA is TGTGCCAGCAGCTTGGAGGAGGGAACGAACACTGAAGCTTTCTTT.